These 9 T cell receptor beta chains were all obtained from the same sample, sequenced in a study of shared T cell receptors in the human thymus. Only in-frame clones appear in the TCRdb table, and some are missing; sequencing was by immunoSEQ multiplex PCR. The sample holds roughly 550,000 clones, about 80% seen once. The same sample was also studied in work on human thymus T cells.

Specimen: thymocytes. These receptors were collected from a boy under two years old with a congenital heart defect.

J is TRBJ2-7 and V is TRBV7-2, with D maybe TRBD2 (5 bases). The CDR3 consists of 17 residues. Looked up from germline, CDR1 is SGHTA and CDR2 is FQGNSA. Trimming removed 0 bases at V and 6 bases at J, with 21 bases between. This chain's CDR3 is CASSLAWRWGPQSEQYF. The CDR3 DNA is TGTGCCAGCAGCTTAGCTTGGAGGTGGGGTCCCCAATCCGAGCAGTACTTC.

The rearrangement links TRBV4-1 to TRBJ2-1; TRBD2 agrees at 9 bases. Germline V gene lookup returns CDR1 MGHRA and CDR2 YSYEKL. This CDR3 is 19 amino acids long. The V segment lost 4 bases and the J segment 4 bases; nucleotides outside the gene matches: 17. The CDR3 loop is CASSPTFLPAGGKYNEQFF. The CDR3 DNA reads TGCGCCAGCAGCCCGACTTTTTTGCCGGCGGGAGGGAAATACAATGAGCAGTTCTTC.

The chain has TRBV28 and TRBJ2-2, with 12 bases identical to TRBD2. V lost 5 bases, J lost 3 bases, and 7 bases stayed unmatched. The CDR3 has 17 amino acids. The germline V gene encodes CDR1 MDHEN and CDR2 SYDVKM. As DNA, the CDR3 is TGTGCCAGCAGTCCCCAGACTAGCGGGAGACACACCGGGGAGCTGTTTTTT. Translated: CASSPQTSGRHTGELFF. The whole variable domain, remainder taken from reference TRBV28 and TRBJ2-2, is DVKVTQSSRYLVKRTGEKVFLECVQDMDHENMFWYRQDPGLGLRLIYFSYDVKMKEKGDIPEGYSVSREKKERFSLILESASTNQTSMYLCASSPQTSGRHTGELFFGEGSRLTVL.

J is TRBJ2-1 and V is TRBV5-8, with D possibly TRBD1 on 7 matching bases. Trimming stripped 5 bases from V and 2 bases from J, with 11 bases between. The length of the CDR3 is 14 residues. Germline CDR1 SGHTS, CDR2 YDEGEE. In DNA form, the CDR3 reads TGTGCCAGCAGGCGGGGACAGCCCTACAATGAGCAGTTCTTC. It yields the protein CASRRGQPYNEQFF.

The chain uses TRBV6-4 and TRBJ2-1, with 9 bases lining up with TRBD1. J gave up 4 bases and V 10 bases, and 11 bases lay outside the gene matches. This CDR3 comprises 15 residues. Looked up from germline, CDR1 is MRHNA and CDR2 is SNTAGT. The DNA of the CDR3 is TGTGCCACCTCTTCACAGGGGGCATCGTACAATGAGCAGTTCTTC. Protein product: CATSSQGASYNEQFF.

V usage is TRBV6-1 and J usage is TRBJ2-1; no firm D call. The V gene lost 7 bases and the J gene lost 7 bases, with 5 bases spanning the gap. Germline V CDR1 and CDR2: MNHNS, SASEGT. CDR3 size: 10 residues. CDR3 loop: CASTLNEQFF. CDR3 coding DNA: TGTGCCAGCACCTTAAATGAGCAGTTCTTC.

This clone was counted once. CDR3: CASSKNGSGSPEASPLSNEQYF. CDR3 sequence (DNA): TGTGCCAGCAGCAAAAACGGGAGCGGCAGCCCAGAGGCAAGCCCCTTGTCCAACGAGCAGTACTTC. The genes are TRBV21-1 and TRBJ2-7; the table's D call of TRBD2 was not tested on the DNA. TRBV21-1 has pseudogene status. The CDR3 is made up of 22 amino acids.

This chain uses TRBV15 with TRBJ2-1, with D perhaps TRBD2 (6 bases). The CDR3 runs to 17 residues. Trimming shortened V by 1 base and J by 0 bases, and 13 bases separated the two germline ends. The germline gives CDR1 LNHNV, CDR2 YYDKDF (reference sequence). The chain's CDR3 is CATSRGPRGSSYNEQFF. CDR3 sequence (DNA): TGTGCCACCAGCAGAGGCCCCCGGGGGAGCTCCTACAATGAGCAGTTCTTC. The full variable domain, its missing parts supplied by reference TRBV15 and TRBJ2-1, is DAMVIQNPRYQVTQFGKPVTLSCSQTLNHNVMYWYQQKSSQAPKLLFHYYDKDFNNEADTPDNFQSRRPNTSFCFLDIRSPGLGDTAMYLCATSRGPRGSSYNEQFFGPGTRLTVL.

The chain links TRBV5-1 to TRBJ1-1; maybe TRBD1 (5 bases). The CDR3 is made up of 18 amino acids. CDR1 and CDR2 (germline): SGHRS, YFSETQ. V was cut by 4 bases and J by 1 base, with 23 bases left in between. The CDR3 is CASSGNPDGGNRNTEAFF. The CDR3 region has the DNA TGCGCCAGCAGCGGGAACCCGGACGGGGGAAATCGGAACACTGAAGCTTTCTTT.